This entry describes one T cell receptor beta chain. Its cognate antigen is unknown. The sample comes from a study of a mutant IDH1 vaccine in newly diagnosed glioma. Across the whole study: Eight vaccinations were given in weeks 1, 3, 5, 7, 11, 15, 19 and 23. Patients under treatment included roughly 60% males and about 40% females and had a mean age of approximately 40 years. Either 4-6 weeks after radiotherapy alone or alongside temozolomide, vaccination was begun.

With 6 bases removed from V and 9 bases from J, the gap between germline ends came to 22 bases. This CDR3 contains 15 residues. The V gene's germline CDR1 is SGDLS and CDR2 YYNGEE. Time point specified: week 11, during vaccination. The vaccine gave 300 ug of a 20-mer mutant IDH1 peptide subcutaneously per dose. Only in-frame clones appear in the TCRdb table, and some are missing; sequencing was by immunoSEQ multiplex PCR. The data contain 40,000 or so clones, 84% of them singletons. The chain employs TRBV9 and TRBJ2-1; a weak D match, TRBD2 (6 bases). Sequencing was performed on PBMCs, taken from a glioma patient whose treatment included an IDH1 peptide vaccine. The sequence came from a man aged 35 to 55 with glioma. The CDR3 sequence is CASTISGTGPGEQFF. For the CDR3, the DNA is TGTGCCAGCACCATAAGTGGGACTGGCCCGGGTGAGCAGTTCTTC.